Listed below are T cell receptor beta chains from one sample, sequenced in a study of CD8+CD57+ T cells in acquired aplastic anemia. Using its own MiXCR run on the reads, TCRdb lists one record per CDR3 protein. The top ten clones hold under 3% of a sample with approximately 130,000 distinct CDR3 sequences, less than 50% of them seen once. Sequenced: sorted CD4+, CD8+, or CD8+CD57+ T cells (not recorded which) from PBMCs. The receptors come from a human donor with aplastic anemia. CDR3s include the opening cysteine and the closing phenylalanine or tryptophan. A D gene is named only where the DNA matches it firmly. Clone size is shown for a subset of rows, as once, few, many or a class of expanded clone.

v_gene: TRBV10-3
d_gene: TRBD1
len: 16
j_gene: TRBJ1-6
abundance: .
CDR3aa: CAIGGEGALRNSPLHF
CDR3nt: TGTGCCATCGGTGGAGAGGGGGCCTTGAGGAATTCACCCCTCCACTTT

v_gene: TRBV11-2
d_gene: .
len: 14
j_gene: TRBJ1-4
abundance: many
CDR3aa: CASSRGGGGEKLFF
CDR3nt: TGTGCCAGCAGCCGCGGGGGAGGGGGTGAAAAACTGTTTTTT

v_gene: TRBV7-9
d_gene: TRBD1
len: 13
j_gene: TRBJ2-7
abundance: .
CDR3aa: CASSWTGRYEQYF
CDR3nt: TGTGCCAGCAGCTGGACAGGGCGGTACGAGCAGTACTTC

v_gene: TRBV24-1
d_gene: TRBD2
len: 17
j_gene: TRBJ2-1
abundance: .
CDR3aa: CATSEEQGGGGYNEQFF
CDR3nt: TGTGCCACCAGTGAGGAGCAGGGAGGCGGGGGCTACAATGAGCAGTTCTTC

v_gene: TRBV29-1
d_gene: .
len: 14
j_gene: TRBJ1-6
abundance: many
CDR3aa: CSVLTGPYNSPLHF
CDR3nt: TGCAGCGTTCTTACAGGGCCCTATAATTCACCCCTCCACTTT

v_gene: TRBV7-9
d_gene: .
len: 13
j_gene: TRBJ2-5
abundance: many
CDR3aa: CASSPGLWETQYF
CDR3nt: TGTGCCAGCAGCCCGGGCCTTTGGGAGACCCAGTACTTC

v_gene: TRBV2
d_gene: TRBD2
len: 14
j_gene: TRBJ2-3
abundance: many
CDR3aa: CASGGGGSTDTQYF
CDR3nt: TGTGCCAGCGGCGGGGGGGGGAGCACAGATACGCAGTATTTT

v_gene: TRBV5-5
d_gene: .
len: 16
j_gene: TRBJ2-7
abundance: many
CDR3aa: CASSLAAGPSPYEQYF
CDR3nt: TGTGCCAGCAGCTTGGCAGCAGGCCCTTCGCCCTACGAGCAGTACTTC

v_gene: TRBV19
d_gene: TRBD1
len: 14
j_gene: TRBJ1-2
abundance: .
CDR3aa: CASSRGQGSRGYTF
CDR3nt: TGTGCCAGTAGTAGGGGACAGGGTAGTCGGGGCTACACCTTC

v_gene: TRBV19
d_gene: .
len: 15
j_gene: TRBJ1-5
abundance: .
CDR3aa: CATNRETLSNQPQHF
CDR3nt: TGTGCCACAAACAGGGAGACCCTAAGCAATCAGCCCCAGCATTTT

v_gene: TRBV6-4
d_gene: .
len: 14
j_gene: TRBJ1-2
abundance: many
CDR3aa: CASSGEAFGYGYTF
CDR3nt: TGTGCCAGCAGTGGAGAGGCTTTCGGGTATGGCTACACCTTC

v_gene: TRBV6-1
d_gene: .
len: 12
j_gene: TRBJ1-5
abundance: many
CDR3aa: CASHRANQPQHF
CDR3nt: TGTGCCAGCCACAGGGCCAATCAGCCCCAGCATTTT

v_gene: TRBV4-1
d_gene: .
len: 16
j_gene: TRBJ2-6
abundance: .
CDR3aa: CASSQDGLSGANVLTF
CDR3nt: TGCGCCAGCAGCCAAGATGGGCTTTCTGGGGCCAACGTCCTGACTTTC

v_gene: TRBV29-1
d_gene: .
len: 12
j_gene: TRBJ1-6
abundance: .
CDR3aa: CSVGRERSPLHF
CDR3nt: TGCAGCGTGGGGAGGGAGCGCTCACCCCTCCACTTT

v_gene: TRBV20-1
d_gene: .
len: 13
j_gene: TRBJ2-1
abundance: many
CDR3aa: CSGDRDNYNEQFF
CDR3nt: TGCAGTGGAGACCGGGACAACTACAATGAGCAGTTCTTC

v_gene: TRBV29-1
d_gene: .
len: 11
j_gene: TRBJ1-2
abundance: .
CDR3aa: CSVDFNYGYTF
CDR3nt: TGCAGCGTGGATTTTAACTATGGCTACACCTTC

v_gene: TRBV6-5
d_gene: .
len: 16
j_gene: TRBJ1-1
abundance: .
CDR3aa: CASSYLVAMRNTGAFF
CDR3nt: TGTGCCAGCAGTTACTTAGTGGCAATGAGGAACACTGGAGCTTTCTTT

v_gene: TRBV2
d_gene: .
len: 14
j_gene: TRBJ2-7
abundance: many
CDR3aa: CASSRQVTSYEQYF
CDR3nt: TGTGCCAGCAGTAGACAGGTCACATCCTACGAGCAGTACTTC

v_gene: TRBV30
d_gene: .
len: 11
j_gene: TRBJ1-2
abundance: .
CDR3aa: CAWRQVGGYTF
CDR3nt: TGTGCCTGGCGACAGGTGGGGGGCTACACCTTC

v_gene: TRBV28
d_gene: .
len: 15
j_gene: TRBJ2-7
abundance: few
CDR3aa: CASSRPYGDSHEQYF
CDR3nt: TGTGCCAGCAGTCGTCCGTATGGAGACAGCCACGAGCAGTACTTC

v_gene: TRBV2
d_gene: TRBD1
len: 16
j_gene: TRBJ1-4
abundance: few
CDR3aa: CASSSLGQGVREKLFF
CDR3nt: TGTGCCAGCAGTTCCTTGGGACAGGGAGTCCGTGAAAAACTGTTTTTT

v_gene: TRBV2
d_gene: .
len: 13
j_gene: TRBJ1-1
abundance: many
CDR3aa: CASSDRGNTEAFF
CDR3nt: TGTGCCAGCAGTGACAGGGGAAACACTGAAGCTTTCTTT

v_gene: TRBV7-9
d_gene: TRBD1
len: 14
j_gene: TRBJ2-7
abundance: .
CDR3aa: CASSSRDSPYEQYF
CDR3nt: TGTGCCAGCAGCTCCCGGGACAGTCCCTACGAGCAGTACTTC

v_gene: TRBV15
d_gene: TRBD1
len: 15
j_gene: TRBJ2-3
abundance: .
CDR3aa: CATSSRTGEADTQYF
CDR3nt: TGTGCCACCAGCTCCCGGACAGGCGAGGCAGATACGCAGTATTTT

v_gene: TRBV20-1
d_gene: TRBD1
len: 15
j_gene: TRBJ1-3
abundance: many
CDR3aa: CSAVGQGGYGNTIYF
CDR3nt: TGCAGTGCCGTCGGACAGGGGGGGTATGGAAACACCATATATTTT

v_gene: TRBV28
d_gene: .
len: 16
j_gene: TRBJ1-1
abundance: .
CDR3aa: CASSLRSGVGSTEAFF
CDR3nt: TGTGCCAGCAGTTTAAGGTCCGGGGTGGGGAGCACTGAAGCTTTCTTT

v_gene: TRBV14
d_gene: .
len: 20
j_gene: TRBJ1-6
abundance: many
CDR3aa: CASSQEEGTAYNPYNSPLHF
CDR3nt: TGTGCCAGCAGCCAAGAAGAGGGGACCGCTTATAACCCGTATAATTCACCCCTCCACTTT